Listed here is a single T cell receptor (beta chain). It has no known antigen specificity. These data come from a study of T cells expressing NK-cell markers (dated by TCRdb to 2020 to 2022). Looking at the study overall: Eight or nine donors provided sorted CD3+CD56+NKG2C+, CD3+CD56+NKG2C- and CD3+CD56-NKG2C+ T-cell subsets, whose TCR beta-chain repertoires were profiled. Among the eight sequenced donors, only one was HCMV-seronegative, while the other seven were HCMV-seropositive. Randomly selected healthy volunteers, three men and five women, were used as the eight sequenced donors. The libraries were sequenced on Illumina HiSeq 2000/2500, MiSeq or NextSeq, producing 2 x 150 bp reads. Overall results and qualifications from the work: Those dominant clonotypes were again the most abundant among CD3+CD56-NKG2C+ cells in several donors, at about 25-60.1%. It remained unclear whether the expanded NKG2C-expressing T cell clones were specific for HCMV antigens. In six donors, the dominant CD3+CD56+NKG2C+ clonotypes were found to rank among the top 10 CD8+ clonotypes and to make up about 1.0-7.5% of CD8+ T cells.

CDR3 length: 16 amino acids, cysteine to phenylalanine. DNA is not recorded here. CDR1 and CDR2 were assigned from the germline V gene as KGHSH and LQKENI. The instrument given in TCRdb is Illumina HiSeq 2000. 5'RACE template switching, by which a universal primer site and unique molecular identifiers were added, was used to make TCR beta cDNA libraries. cDNA synthesis was primed from the TCR beta constant segment, followed by two successive PCR amplification steps. The paper's processing steps were these. MIGEC was used to demultiplex reads and group the reads by UMI, and MiTCR was used to assemble and quantify clonotypes. Only TCR cDNA sequences supported by at least two reads were kept to exclude erroneous sequences. The tcR package was used for downstream repertoire analysis, and clonotypes were matched between fractions using CDR3 nucleotide sequence together with V segment. VDJmatch was used to annotate antigen specificity against VDJdb, with one amino acid substitution in CDR3 allowed. TCRdb reprocessed the public reads and reports one entry per CDR3 protein sequence, without DNA. The V and J calls shown here were made by TCRdb, not taken from the authors' results. The table of this sample itemizes approximately 22,000 distinct CDR3 sequences. 58% of the sample is held by the ten biggest clonotypes.

To determine HCMV serostatus, a commercial ELISA kit was used to detect HCMV-specific IgG in serum. Peripheral blood mononuclear cells were isolated from blood by Ficoll density gradient centrifugation. The V and J genes are TRBV18 and TRBJ2-1; TCRdb gives TRBD1 as the D gene, but with no DNA this cannot be confirmed. Sequencing was done on a sample of blood T cells: a sorted CD56 or NKG2C T cell subset, CD4+ or CD8+ T cells, or bulk PBMC T cells (not recorded which). This receptor was obtained from a man aged 18-70 years in good health. The CDR3 region has the sequence CASSPPGLPPSGEQFF.